Listed here is a single T cell receptor beta chain. Its target is not known. This CDR3 region has 12 residues. V lost 6 bases to trimming and J lost 6 bases; unmatched junction nucleotides: 2. The germline gives CDR1 MDHEN, CDR2 SYDVKM. This record comes from a study of shared clonotypes between healthy human individuals. Broader study findings: Sampling used blood alone; tissue repertoires probably differ.

It was at deep level that the assay was run. Researchers divided each subset's genomic DNA evenly across several immunoSEQ plates. Sequencing on ten immunoSEQ deep assay plates was performed for unsorted PBMC DNA. Method: immunoSEQ multiplex PCR; TCRdb's copy keeps in-frame clones and lacks some. The repertoire includes around 440,000 clones, 70% to 80% of them detected once, and about 11% sits in the top ten. The sequence was obtained from a woman aged 40-49 years in good health. Some clones in this sample may be carry-over from other donors' samples. The chain uses TRBV28 and TRBJ2-3; 8 bases are a match to TRBD2. Sequencing was carried out using PBMCs. DNA of the CDR3: TGTGCCAGCAGAGGCGGGAGGGATACGCAGTATTTT. This encodes CASRGGRDTQYF.